This TCR beta chain was sequenced in a study of control samples from healthy donors and cancer patients. Generated by immunoSEQ multiplex PCR, the TCRdb table keeps only in-frame clones and is missing some. The data show around 120,000 clones, with approximately 88% seen just once and around 3.5% held by the top ten. The CDR3 loop spans 15 amino acids. Germline CDR1 and CDR2: MDHEN and SYDVKM. V was cut by 2 bases and J by 2 bases, with 9 bases left in between. The sequence was collected from a man aged 35-49 years in good health. The chain links TRBV28 to TRBJ2-2; D may be TRBD1 (5 bases). Sequenced: blood. DNA of the CDR3: TGTGCCAGCAGTTTAATGGACATAAACACCGGGGAGCTGTTTTTT. Protein: CASSLMDINTGELFF.